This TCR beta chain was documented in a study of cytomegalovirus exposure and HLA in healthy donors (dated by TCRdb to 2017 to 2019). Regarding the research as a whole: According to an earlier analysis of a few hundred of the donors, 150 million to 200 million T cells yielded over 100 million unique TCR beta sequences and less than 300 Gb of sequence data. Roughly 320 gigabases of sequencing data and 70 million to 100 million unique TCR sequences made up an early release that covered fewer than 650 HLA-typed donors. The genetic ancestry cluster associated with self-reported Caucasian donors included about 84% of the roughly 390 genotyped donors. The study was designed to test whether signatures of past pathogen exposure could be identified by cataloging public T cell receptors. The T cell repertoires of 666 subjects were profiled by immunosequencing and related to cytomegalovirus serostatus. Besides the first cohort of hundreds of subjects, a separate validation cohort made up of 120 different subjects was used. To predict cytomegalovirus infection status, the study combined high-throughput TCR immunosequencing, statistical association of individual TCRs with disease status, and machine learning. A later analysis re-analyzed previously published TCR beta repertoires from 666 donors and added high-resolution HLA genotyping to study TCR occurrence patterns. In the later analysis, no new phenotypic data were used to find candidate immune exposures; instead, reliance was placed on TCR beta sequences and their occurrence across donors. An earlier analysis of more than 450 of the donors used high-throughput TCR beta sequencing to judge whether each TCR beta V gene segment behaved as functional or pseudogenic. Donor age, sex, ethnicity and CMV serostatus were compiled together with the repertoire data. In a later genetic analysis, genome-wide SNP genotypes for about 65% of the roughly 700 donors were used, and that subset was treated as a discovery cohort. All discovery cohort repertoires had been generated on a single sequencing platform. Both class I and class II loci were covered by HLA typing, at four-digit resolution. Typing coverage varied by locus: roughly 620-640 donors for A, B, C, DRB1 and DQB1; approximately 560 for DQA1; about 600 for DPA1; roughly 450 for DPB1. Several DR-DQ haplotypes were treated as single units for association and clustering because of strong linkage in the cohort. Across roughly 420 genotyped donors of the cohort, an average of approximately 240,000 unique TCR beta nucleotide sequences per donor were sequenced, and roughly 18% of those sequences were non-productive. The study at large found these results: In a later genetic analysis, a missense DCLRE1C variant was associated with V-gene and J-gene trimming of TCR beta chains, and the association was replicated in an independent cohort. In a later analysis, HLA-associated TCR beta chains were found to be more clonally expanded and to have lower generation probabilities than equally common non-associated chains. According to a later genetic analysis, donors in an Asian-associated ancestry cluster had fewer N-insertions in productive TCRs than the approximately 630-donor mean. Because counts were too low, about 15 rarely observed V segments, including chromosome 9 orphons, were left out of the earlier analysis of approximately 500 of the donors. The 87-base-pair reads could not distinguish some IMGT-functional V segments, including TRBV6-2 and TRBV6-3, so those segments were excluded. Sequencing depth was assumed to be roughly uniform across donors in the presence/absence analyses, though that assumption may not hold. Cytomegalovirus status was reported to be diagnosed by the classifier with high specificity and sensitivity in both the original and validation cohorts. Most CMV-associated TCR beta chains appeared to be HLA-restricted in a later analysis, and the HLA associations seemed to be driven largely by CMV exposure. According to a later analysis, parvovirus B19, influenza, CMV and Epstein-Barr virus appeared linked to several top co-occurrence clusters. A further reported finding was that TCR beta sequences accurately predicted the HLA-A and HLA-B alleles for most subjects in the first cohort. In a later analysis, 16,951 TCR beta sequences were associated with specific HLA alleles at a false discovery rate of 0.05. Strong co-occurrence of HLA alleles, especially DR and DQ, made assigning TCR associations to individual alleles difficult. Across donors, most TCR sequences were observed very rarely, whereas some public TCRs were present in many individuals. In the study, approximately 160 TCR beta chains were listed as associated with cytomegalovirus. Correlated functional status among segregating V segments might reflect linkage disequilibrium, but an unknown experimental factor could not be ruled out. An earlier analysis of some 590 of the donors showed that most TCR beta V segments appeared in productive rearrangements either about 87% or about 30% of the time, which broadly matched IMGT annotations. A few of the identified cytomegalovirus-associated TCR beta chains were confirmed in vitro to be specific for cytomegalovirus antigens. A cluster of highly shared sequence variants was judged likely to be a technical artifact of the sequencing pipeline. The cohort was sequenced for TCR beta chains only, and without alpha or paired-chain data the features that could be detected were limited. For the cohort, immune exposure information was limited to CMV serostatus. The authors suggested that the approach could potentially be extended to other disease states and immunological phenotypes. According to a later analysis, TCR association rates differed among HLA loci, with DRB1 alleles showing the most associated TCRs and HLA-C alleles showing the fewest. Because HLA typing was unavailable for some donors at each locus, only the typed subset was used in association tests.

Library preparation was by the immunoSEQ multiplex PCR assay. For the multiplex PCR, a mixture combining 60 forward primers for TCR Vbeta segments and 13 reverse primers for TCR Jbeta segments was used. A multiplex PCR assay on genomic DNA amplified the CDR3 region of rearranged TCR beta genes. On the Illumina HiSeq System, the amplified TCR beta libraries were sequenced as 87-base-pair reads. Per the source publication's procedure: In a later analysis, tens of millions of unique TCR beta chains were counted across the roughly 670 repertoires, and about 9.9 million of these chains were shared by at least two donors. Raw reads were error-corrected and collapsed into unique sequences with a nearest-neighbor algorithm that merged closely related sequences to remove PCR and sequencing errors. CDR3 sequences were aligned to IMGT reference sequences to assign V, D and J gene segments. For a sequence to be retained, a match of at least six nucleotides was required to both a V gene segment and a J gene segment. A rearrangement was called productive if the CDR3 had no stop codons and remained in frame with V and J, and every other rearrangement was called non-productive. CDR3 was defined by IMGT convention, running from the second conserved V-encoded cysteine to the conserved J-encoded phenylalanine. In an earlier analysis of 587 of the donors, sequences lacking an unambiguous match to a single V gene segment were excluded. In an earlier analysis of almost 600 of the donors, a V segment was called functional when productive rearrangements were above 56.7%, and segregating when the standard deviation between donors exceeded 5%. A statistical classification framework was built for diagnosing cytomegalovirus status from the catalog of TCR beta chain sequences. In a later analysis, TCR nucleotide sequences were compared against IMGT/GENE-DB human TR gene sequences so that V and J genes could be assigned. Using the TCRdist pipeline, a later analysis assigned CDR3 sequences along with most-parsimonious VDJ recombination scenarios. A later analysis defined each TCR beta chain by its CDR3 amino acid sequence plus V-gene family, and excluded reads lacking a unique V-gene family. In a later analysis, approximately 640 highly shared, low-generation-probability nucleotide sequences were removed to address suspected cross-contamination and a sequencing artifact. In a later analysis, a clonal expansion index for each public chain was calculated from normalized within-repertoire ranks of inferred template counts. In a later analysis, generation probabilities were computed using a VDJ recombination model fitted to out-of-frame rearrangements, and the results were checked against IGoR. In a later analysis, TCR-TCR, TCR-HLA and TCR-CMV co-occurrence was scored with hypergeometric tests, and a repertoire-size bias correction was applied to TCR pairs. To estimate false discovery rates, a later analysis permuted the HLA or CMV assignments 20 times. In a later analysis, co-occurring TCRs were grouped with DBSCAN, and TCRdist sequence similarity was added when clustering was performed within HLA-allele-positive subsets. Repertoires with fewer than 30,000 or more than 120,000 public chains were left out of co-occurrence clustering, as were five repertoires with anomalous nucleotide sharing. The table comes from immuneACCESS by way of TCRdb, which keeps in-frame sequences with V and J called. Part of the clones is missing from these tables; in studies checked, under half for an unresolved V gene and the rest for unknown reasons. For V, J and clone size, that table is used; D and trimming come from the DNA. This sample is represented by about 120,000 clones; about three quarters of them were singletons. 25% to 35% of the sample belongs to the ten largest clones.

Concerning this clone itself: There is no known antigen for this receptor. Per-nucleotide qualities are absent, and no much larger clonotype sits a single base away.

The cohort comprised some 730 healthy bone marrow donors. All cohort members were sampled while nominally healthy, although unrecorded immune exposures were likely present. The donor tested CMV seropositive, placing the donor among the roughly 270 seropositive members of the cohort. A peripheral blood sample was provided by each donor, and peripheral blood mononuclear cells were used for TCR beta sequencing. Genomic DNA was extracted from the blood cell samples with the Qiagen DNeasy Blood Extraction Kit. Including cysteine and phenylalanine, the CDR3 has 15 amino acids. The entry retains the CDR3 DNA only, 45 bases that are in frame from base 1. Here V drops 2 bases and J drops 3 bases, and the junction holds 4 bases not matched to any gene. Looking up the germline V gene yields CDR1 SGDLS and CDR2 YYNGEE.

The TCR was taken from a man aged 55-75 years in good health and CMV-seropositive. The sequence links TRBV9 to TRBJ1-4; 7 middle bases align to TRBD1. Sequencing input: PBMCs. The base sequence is TGTGCCAGCAGCGTCACGGACAGGCCTAATGAAAAACTGTTTTTT. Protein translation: CASSVTDRPNEKLFF.